Listed here are 5 T cell receptor beta chains from one sample, sequenced in a study of cytomegalovirus exposure and HLA in healthy donors. The study ran its PCR with 60 Vbeta and 13 Jbeta primers. Only in-frame clones appear in the TCRdb table, and some are missing; sequencing was by immunoSEQ multiplex PCR. Counted here are about 180,000 clones, roughly 75% occurring once; the ten biggest clones make up 4.5% to 6%. The sequenced sample consisted of PBMCs. The receptors were gathered from a man in his forties in good health and CMV-seronegative.

The chain combines TRBV29-1 with TRBJ2-7; TRBD1 matches at 7 bases. CDR1 and CDR2 from the germline V gene are SQVTM and ANQGSEA. This CDR3 is 14 amino acids long. V gave up 3 bases and J gave up 5 bases; unmatched junction bases: 10. This CDR3 reads CSVDLTGQTNEQYF. CDR3 in DNA: TGCAGCGTTGATCTAACGGGACAGACGAACGAGCAGTACTTC.

The J gene is TRBJ1-3, the V gene TRBV5-1, with D perhaps matching TRBD1 (5 bases). The CDR3 runs 14 residues. The germline gives CDR1 SGHRS, CDR2 YFSETQ. The CDR3 loop is CAQGIPSSGNTIYF. Written as DNA, the CDR3 is TGCGCTCAGGGTATCCCAAGCTCTGGAAACACCATATATTTT.

This clone was observed a handful of times. The chain combines TRBV5-4 with TRBJ2-3, with TRBD2 matching over 15 bases. J was trimmed by 5 bases and V by 4 bases; bases with no gene match: 5. Per the germline V gene, CDR1 is SGHNT and CDR2 is YYREEE (reference sequence). The CDR3 covers 16 residues. The CDR3 loop reads CASSAGLAGGQDTQYF. The CDR3 nucleotides read TGTGCCAGCAGCGCAGGACTAGCGGGGGGGCAAGATACGCAGTATTTT.

The chain joins TRBV9 to TRBJ1-2, with D tentatively TRBD1 (6 bases). V lost 0 bases to trimming and J lost 2 bases, with 11 bases between them. The CDR3 covers 15 residues. Germline V lookup: CDR1 SGDLS, CDR2 YYNGEE. The CDR3 is CASSVDGDTNYGYTF. The CDR3 nucleotides read TGTGCCAGCAGCGTAGATGGGGACACAAACTATGGCTACACCTTC.

The V call is TRBV7-2, the J call TRBJ2-3, with a tentative D call TRBD2 (6 bases). The CDR3 spans 15 residues. The germline V and J ends were trimmed by 2 bases and 5 bases, with 14 bases remaining between them. CDR1 SGHTA and CDR2 FQGNSA come from the germline V gene. The CDR3 protein is CASSLIAGLKDTQYF. DNA of the CDR3: TGTGCCAGCAGCTTAATCGCGGGACTTAAAGATACGCAGTATTTT.